This T cell receptor (beta chain) was retrieved from a study of beta chain features in type 1 diabetes. Whole-study findings and limits: Amplification by PCR could prefer shorter templates, with the same effect in patients and controls. Type 1 diabetes patients had moderately but significantly shorter TCRB CDR3s in all four CD4+ subsets. Fewer insertions but more deletions were seen at VDJ junctions in type 1 diabetes patients.

Isolated RNA was reverse transcribed in full, so expressed TCRB transcripts were sequenced. The data were produced by immunoSEQ multiplex PCR, yet TCRdb's version contains in-frame clones alone and is incomplete. This table holds 200,000 to 300,000 clones, approximately 20% found once. CDR1 SGHNT and CDR2 YYREEE come from the germline V gene (reference sequence). J was trimmed by 3 bases and V by 4 bases; bases with no gene match: 6. The CDR3 runs 16 residues. About this clone itself: Its antigen is unknown.

Sequenced input: naive CD4+ T cells from blood. This TCR derives from a woman aged 35 to 49 with type 1 diabetes. The rearrangement uses TRBV5-4 and TRBJ2-7; 14 nucleotides line up with TRBD2. The CDR3 DNA sequence: TGTGCCAGCAGCCCCGGGACTAGCGGGAGTCTCTACGAGCAGTACTTC. Residues: CASSPGTSGSLYEQYF.